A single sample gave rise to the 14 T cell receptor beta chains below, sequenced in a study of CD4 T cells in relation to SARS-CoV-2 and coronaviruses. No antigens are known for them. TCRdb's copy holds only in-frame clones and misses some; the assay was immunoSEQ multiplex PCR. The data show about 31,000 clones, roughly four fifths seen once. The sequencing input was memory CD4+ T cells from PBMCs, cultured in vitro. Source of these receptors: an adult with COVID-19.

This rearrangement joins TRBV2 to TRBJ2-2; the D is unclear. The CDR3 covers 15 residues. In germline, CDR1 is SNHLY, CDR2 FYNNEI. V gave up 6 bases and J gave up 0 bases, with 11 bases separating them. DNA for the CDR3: TGTGCCAGCAGGGTATGGCAACCGAACACCGGGGAGCTGTTTTTT. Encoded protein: CASRVWQPNTGELFF.

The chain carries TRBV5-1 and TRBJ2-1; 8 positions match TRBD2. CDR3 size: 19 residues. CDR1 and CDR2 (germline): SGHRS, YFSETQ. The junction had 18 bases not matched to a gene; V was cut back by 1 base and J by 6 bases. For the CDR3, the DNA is TGCGCCAGCAGCTTGAGAGGTGCCAGGAGCGGGAGAAAAGGCAATGAGCAGTTCTTC. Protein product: CASSLRGARSGRKGNEQFF. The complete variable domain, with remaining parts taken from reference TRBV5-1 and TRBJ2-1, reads KAGVTQTPRYLIKTRGQQVTLSCSPISGHRSVSWYQQTPGQGLQFLFEYFSETQRNKGNFPGRFSGRQFSNSRSEMNVSTLELGDSALYLCASSLRGARSGRKGNEQFFGPGTRLTVL.

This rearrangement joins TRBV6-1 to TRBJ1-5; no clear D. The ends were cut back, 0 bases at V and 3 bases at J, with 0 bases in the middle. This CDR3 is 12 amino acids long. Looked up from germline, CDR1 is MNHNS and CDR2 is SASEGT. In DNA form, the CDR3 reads TGTGCCAGCAGTGAAGCCAATCAGCCCCAGCATTTT. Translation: CASSEANQPQHF.

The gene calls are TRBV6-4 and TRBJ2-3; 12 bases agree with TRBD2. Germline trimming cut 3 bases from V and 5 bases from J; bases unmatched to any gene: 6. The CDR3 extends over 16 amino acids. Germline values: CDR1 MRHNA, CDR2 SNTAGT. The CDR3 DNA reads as TGTGCCAGCAGTGATTCTAGCGGGGGGGGTGAAGATACGCAGTATTTT. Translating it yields CASSDSSGGGEDTQYF.

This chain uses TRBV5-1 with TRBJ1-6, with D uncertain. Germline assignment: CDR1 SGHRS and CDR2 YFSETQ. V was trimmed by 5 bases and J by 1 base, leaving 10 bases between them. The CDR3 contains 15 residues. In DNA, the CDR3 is TGCGCCAGCAGAGAAGGGTCATCCTATAATTCACCCCTCCACTTT. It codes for CASREGSSYNSPLHF.

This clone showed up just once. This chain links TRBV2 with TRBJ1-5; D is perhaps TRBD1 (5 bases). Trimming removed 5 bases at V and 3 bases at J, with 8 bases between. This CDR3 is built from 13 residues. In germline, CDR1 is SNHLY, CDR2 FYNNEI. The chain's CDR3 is CASSRTNNQPQHF. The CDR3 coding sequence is TGTGCCAGCAGTAGGACAAACAATCAGCCCCAGCATTTT.

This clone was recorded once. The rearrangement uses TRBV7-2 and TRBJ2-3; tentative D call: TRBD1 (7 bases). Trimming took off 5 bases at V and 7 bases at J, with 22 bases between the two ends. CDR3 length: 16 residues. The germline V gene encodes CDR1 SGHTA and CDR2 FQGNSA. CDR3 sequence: CASSLKWRERGHTQYF. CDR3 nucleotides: TGTGCCAGCAGCCTCAAGTGGCGGGAAAGGGGGCATACGCAGTATTTT.

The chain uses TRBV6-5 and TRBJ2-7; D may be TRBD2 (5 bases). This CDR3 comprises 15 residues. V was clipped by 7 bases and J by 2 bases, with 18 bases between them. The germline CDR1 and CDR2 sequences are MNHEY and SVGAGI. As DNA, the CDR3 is TGTGCCAGCAATCGTATATTGGAAGCGGCCTACGAGCAGTACTTC. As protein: CASNRILEAAYEQYF.

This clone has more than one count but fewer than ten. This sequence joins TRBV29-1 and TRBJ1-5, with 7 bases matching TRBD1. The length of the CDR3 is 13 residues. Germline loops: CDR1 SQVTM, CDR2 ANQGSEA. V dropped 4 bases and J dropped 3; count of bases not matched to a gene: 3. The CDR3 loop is CSVATGFNQPQHF. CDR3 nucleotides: TGCAGCGTTGCGACAGGGTTCAATCAGCCCCAGCATTTT.

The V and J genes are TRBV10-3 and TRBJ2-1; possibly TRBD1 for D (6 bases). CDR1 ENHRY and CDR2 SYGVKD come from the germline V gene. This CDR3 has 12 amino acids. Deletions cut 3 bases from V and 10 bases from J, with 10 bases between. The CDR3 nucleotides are TGTGCCATCAGTGATTCCAGGGGAGAGCAGTTCTTC. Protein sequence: CAISDSRGEQFF.

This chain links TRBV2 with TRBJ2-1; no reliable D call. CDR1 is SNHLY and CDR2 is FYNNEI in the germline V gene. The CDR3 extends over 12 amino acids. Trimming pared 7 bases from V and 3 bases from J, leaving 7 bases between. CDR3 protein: CASTEDYNEQFF. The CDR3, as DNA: TGTGCCAGCACTGAGGACTACAATGAGCAGTTCTTC.

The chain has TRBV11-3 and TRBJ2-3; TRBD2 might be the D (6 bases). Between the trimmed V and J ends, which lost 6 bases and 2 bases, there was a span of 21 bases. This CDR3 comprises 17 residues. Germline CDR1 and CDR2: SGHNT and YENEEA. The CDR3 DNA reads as TGTGCCAGCAGTCTTGGGAGGAGGGAAATAGACACAGATACGCAGTATTTT. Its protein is CASSLGRREIDTDTQYF.

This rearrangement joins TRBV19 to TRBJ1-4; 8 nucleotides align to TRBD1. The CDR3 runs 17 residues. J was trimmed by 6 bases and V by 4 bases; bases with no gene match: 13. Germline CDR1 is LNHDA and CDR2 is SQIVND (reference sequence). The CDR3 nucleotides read TGTGCCAGTAGTACTTACCGACAGGGGCTGGTGGATGAAAAACTGTTTTTT. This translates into CASSTYRQGLVDEKLFF.

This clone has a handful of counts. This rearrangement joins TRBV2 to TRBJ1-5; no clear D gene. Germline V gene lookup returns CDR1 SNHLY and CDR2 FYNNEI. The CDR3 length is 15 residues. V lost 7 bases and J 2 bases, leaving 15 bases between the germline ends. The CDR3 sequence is CASNEPKAGNQPQHF. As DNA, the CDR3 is TGTGCCAGCAACGAGCCCAAGGCAGGCAATCAGCCCCAGCATTTT. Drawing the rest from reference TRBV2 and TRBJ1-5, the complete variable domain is EPEVTQTPSHQVTQMGQEVILRCVPISNHLYFYWYRQILGQKVEFLVSFYNNEISEKSEIFDDQFSVERPDGSNFTLKIRSTKLEDSAMYFCASNEPKAGNQPQHFGDGTRLSIL.